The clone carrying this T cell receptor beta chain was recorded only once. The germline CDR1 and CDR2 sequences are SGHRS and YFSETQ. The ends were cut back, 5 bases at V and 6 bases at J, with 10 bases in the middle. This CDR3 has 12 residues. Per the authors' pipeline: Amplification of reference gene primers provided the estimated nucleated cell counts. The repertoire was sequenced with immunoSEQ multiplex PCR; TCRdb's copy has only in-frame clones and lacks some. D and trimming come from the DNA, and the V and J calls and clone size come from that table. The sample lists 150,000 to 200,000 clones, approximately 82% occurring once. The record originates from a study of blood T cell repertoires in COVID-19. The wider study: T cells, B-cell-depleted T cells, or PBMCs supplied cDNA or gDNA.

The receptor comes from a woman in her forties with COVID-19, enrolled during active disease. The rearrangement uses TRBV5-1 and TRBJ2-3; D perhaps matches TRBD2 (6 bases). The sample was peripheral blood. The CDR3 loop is CASRGGEDTQYF. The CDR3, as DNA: TGCGCCAGCAGGGGAGGAGAGGATACGCAGTATTTT.